A selection of T cell receptor beta chains follows, all from one sample in a study of Ad26.COV2.S vaccination and SARS-CoV-2 variants. The data were produced by immunoSEQ multiplex PCR, yet TCRdb's version contains in-frame clones alone and is incomplete. The table shows about 380,000 clones, with around four fifths occurring only once. The sample was peripheral blood, taken in a trial of Ad26.COV2.S vaccine versus placebo. These receptors all come from a person between 18 and 60 years old who received the Ad26.COV2.S COVID-19 vaccine or a placebo. Each CDR3 is given with its conserved first and last residue. D genes are given only for firm matches. For some rows the clone size is stated as once, few or many, or as a class when expanded; others skip it.

D: .; size: .; V: TRBV7-9; J: TRBJ2-3; CDR3: CASSSLGTDTQYF; DNA: TGTGCCAGCAGCTCGCTGGGCACAGATACGCAGTATTTT
D: TRBD1; size: .; V: TRBV7-2; J: TRBJ1-2; CDR3: CASSLVEQGRYGYTF; DNA: TGTGCCAGCAGCTTAGTGGAACAGGGGCGCTATGGCTACACCTTC
D: TRBD1; size: .; V: TRBV5-1; J: TRBJ1-2; CDR3: CASTMDREAGGYTF; DNA: TGCGCCAGCACCATGGACAGGGAGGCGGGTGGCTACACCTTC
D: TRBD2; size: once; V: TRBV13; J: TRBJ2-1; CDR3: CASSLVAGVDNEQFF; DNA: TGTGCCAGCAGCTTAGTAGCGGGGGTGGACAATGAGCAGTTCTTC
D: .; size: .; V: TRBV10-2; J: TRBJ1-1; CDR3: CASSEGAHTEAFF; DNA: TGCGCCAGCAGTGAGGGGGCGCACACTGAAGCTTTCTTT
D: TRBD1; size: .; V: TRBV6-5; J: TRBJ2-4; CDR3: CASSRDRVPKNIQYF; DNA: TGTGCCAGCAGTAGGGACAGGGTCCCTAAAAACATTCAGTACTTC
D: .; size: .; V: TRBV7-2; J: TRBJ1-1; CDR3: CASSLSPVTEAFF; DNA: TGTGCCAGCAGCTTGTCCCCTGTCACTGAAGCTTTCTTT
D: TRBD2; size: .; V: TRBV19; J: TRBJ2-5; CDR3: CASSRFASGRAGETQYF; DNA: TGTGCCAGTAGTAGGTTCGCTAGCGGGAGGGCGGGGGAGACCCAGTACTTC
D: TRBD2; size: .; V: TRBV30; J: TRBJ2-3; CDR3: CAWSEGLAGFTDTQYF; DNA: TGTGCCTGGAGTGAGGGGCTAGCGGGCTTCACAGATACGCAGTATTTT
D: TRBD2; size: .; V: TRBV4-2; J: TRBJ2-3; CDR3: CASSQLPSGADTQYF; DNA: TGTGCCAGCAGCCAACTTCCTAGCGGGGCAGATACGCAGTATTTT
D: .; size: .; V: TRBV7-9; J: TRBJ1-4; CDR3: CASSPLMAHEKLFF; DNA: TGTGCCAGCAGCCCACTAATGGCCCATGAAAAACTGTTTTTT
D: TRBD1; size: .; V: TRBV20-1; J: TRBJ1-2; CDR3: CSASLGQGSRWDF; DNA: TGCAGTGCTAGTCTGGGACAGGGAAGTAGGTGGGATTTC
D: .; size: .; V: TRBV20-1; J: TRBJ2-2; CDR3: CSASGVGRGELFF; DNA: TGCAGTGCTAGTGGAGTAGGGCGAGGGGAGCTGTTTTTT
D: .; size: .; V: TRBV6-2/TRBV6-3; J: TRBJ2-2; CDR3: CASSYGGGLNTGELFF; DNA: TGTGCCAGCAGTTACGGGGGAGGTTTGAACACCGGGGAGCTGTTTTTT
D: TRBD2; size: once; V: TRBV7-9; J: TRBJ2-4; CDR3: CASSRGGLAKNIQYF; DNA: TGTGCCAGCAGCCGCGGGGGACTAGCCAAAAACATTCAGTACTTC
D: .; size: .; V: TRBV7-2; J: TRBJ1-2; CDR3: CASSSPAGYGYTF; DNA: TGTGCCAGCAGCTCCCCCGCGGGGTATGGCTACACCTTC
D: .; size: .; V: TRBV15; J: TRBJ1-3; CDR3: CATSDLRGLTGNTIYF; DNA: TGTGCCACCAGCGACCTTCGGGGGTTAACTGGAAACACCATATATTTT
D: TRBD2; size: .; V: TRBV2; J: TRBJ2-2; CDR3: CASGREMGSGELFF; DNA: TGTGCCAGCGGGCGGGAGATGGGGTCCGGGGAGCTGTTTTTT
D: .; size: many; V: TRBV6-5; J: TRBJ1-2; CDR3: CASSYSSNYGYTF; DNA: TGTGCCAGCAGTTACTCAAGTAACTATGGCTACACCTTC
D: TRBD2; size: .; V: TRBV24-1; J: TRBJ2-7; CDR3: CATSDLVAGLPGEQYF; DNA: TGTGCCACCAGTGATTTGGTTGCGGGACTACCGGGCGAGCAGTACTTC
D: .; size: .; V: TRBV7-6; J: TRBJ2-6; CDR3: CASSLQGVFGSGANVLTF; DNA: TGTGCCAGCAGCCTACAGGGCGTCTTTGGATCTGGGGCCAACGTCCTGACTTTC
D: .; size: .; V: TRBV18; J: TRBJ1-4; CDR3: CASSQRAPNEKLFF; DNA: TGTGCCAGTTCACAGCGAGCGCCTAATGAAAAACTGTTTTTT
D: .; size: .; V: TRBV7-2; J: TRBJ1-3; CDR3: CASSFAGLRNTIYF; DNA: TGTGCCAGCAGCTTCGCGGGGTTACGGAACACCATATATTTT
D: .; size: .; V: TRBV24-1; J: TRBJ2-1; CDR3: CATSFSGNNEQFF; DNA: TGTGCCACTTCATTTAGCGGAAACAATGAGCAGTTCTTC
D: .; size: .; V: TRBV6-5; J: TRBJ1-4; CDR3: CASREGNGEKLFF; DNA: TGTGCCAGCAGGGAGGGAAACGGTGAAAAACTGTTTTTT
D: .; size: .; V: TRBV9; J: TRBJ2-3; CDR3: CASSVGTIRTDTQYF; DNA: TGTGCCAGCAGCGTAGGGACTATCCGCACAGATACGCAGTATTTT
D: TRBD1; size: .; V: TRBV10-3; J: TRBJ2-4; CDR3: CATKTGAGGNIQYF; DNA: TGTGCCACCAAAACAGGGGCCGGTGGTAACATTCAGTACTTC
D: .; size: .; V: TRBV7-9; J: TRBJ1-1; CDR3: CASSLAGTFLEAFF; DNA: TGTGCCAGCAGCTTAGCTGGGACGTTCCTTGAAGCTTTCTTT
D: .; size: .; V: TRBV7-3; J: TRBJ2-1; CDR3: CASSSHLGRDEQFF; DNA: TGTGCCAGCAGCTCCCACCTCGGACGGGATGAGCAGTTCTTC
D: .; size: .; V: TRBV19; J: TRBJ1-1; CDR3: CATAFGEANTEAFF; DNA: TGTGCCACCGCTTTTGGAGAGGCCAACACTGAAGCTTTCTTT
D: .; size: few; V: TRBV29-1; J: TRBJ1-1; CDR3: CSTNGGWGMNTEAFF; DNA: TGCAGCACCAATGGGGGCTGGGGGATGAACACTGAAGCTTTCTTT
D: TRBD1; size: .; V: TRBV5-1; J: TRBJ2-2; CDR3: CASSLAGQGANGELFF; DNA: TGCGCCAGCAGCCTAGCCGGACAGGGGGCGAACGGGGAGCTGTTTTTT
D: TRBD2; size: .; V: TRBV19; J: TRBJ2-7; CDR3: CASSASGRAYEQYF; DNA: TGTGCCAGTAGTGCCAGCGGGAGGGCCTACGAGCAGTACTTC
D: TRBD1; size: .; V: TRBV25-1; J: TRBJ2-2; CDR3: CASSPDRAGELFF; DNA: TGTGCCAGCAGCCCCGACAGGGCCGGGGAGCTGTTTTTT
D: TRBD1; size: once; V: TRBV2; J: TRBJ1-5; CDR3: CASSGTGGLQPQHF; DNA: TGTGCCAGCAGCGGGACAGGGGGCCTTCAGCCCCAGCATTTT
D: .; size: once; V: TRBV29-1; J: TRBJ2-3; CDR3: CSVEAGQGADTQYF; DNA: TGCAGCGTTGAAGCCGGGCAGGGCGCAGATACGCAGTATTTT
D: .; size: .; V: TRBV19; J: TRBJ2-3; CDR3: CASSMLRQGGTDTQYF; DNA: TGTGCCAGTAGTATGTTAAGGCAGGGTGGTACAGATACGCAGTATTTT
D: .; size: .; V: TRBV6-2/TRBV6-3; J: TRBJ2-7; CDR3: CASTPGGGSSYEQYF; DNA: TGTGCCAGCACCCCCGGAGGGGGGAGCTCCTACGAGCAGTACTTC
D: .; size: .; V: TRBV19; J: TRBJ2-3; CDR3: CASSMGIGRDTDTQYF; DNA: TGTGCCAGTAGTATGGGAATAGGCAGAGACACAGATACGCAGTATTTT
D: .; size: .; V: TRBV6-5; J: TRBJ2-5; CDR3: CASRTMAGQETQYF; DNA: TGTGCCAGCAGGACTATGGCGGGACAAGAGACCCAGTACTTC
D: .; size: few; V: TRBV19; J: TRBJ1-3; CDR3: CASSQGTSAGGNTIYF; DNA: TGTGCCAGTAGCCAGGGGACATCGGCAGGTGGAAACACCATATATTTT
D: TRBD2; size: few; V: TRBV4-2; J: TRBJ2-7; CDR3: CASSHQRTAGDYEQYF; DNA: TGTGCCAGCAGCCACCAAAGGACAGCGGGGGACTACGAGCAGTACTTC
D: .; size: .; V: TRBV7-9; J: TRBJ2-7; CDR3: CASSHPKGPTYEQYF; DNA: TGTGCCAGCAGCCATCCTAAGGGCCCGACGTACGAGCAGTACTTC
D: TRBD2; size: .; V: TRBV27; J: TRBJ2-1; CDR3: CASRGEGLSYNEQFF; DNA: TGTGCCAGCAGAGGGGAGGGGTTGTCCTATAATGAGCAGTTCTTC
D: TRBD1; size: .; V: TRBV6-5; J: TRBJ1-2; CDR3: CASTRRTGLNYGYTF; DNA: TGTGCCAGCACCCGAAGGACAGGGTTGAACTATGGCTACACCTTC
D: .; size: .; V: TRBV28; J: TRBJ1-1; CDR3: CASSAQGMNTEAFF; DNA: TGTGCCAGCAGTGCACAGGGAATGAACACTGAAGCTTTCTTT
D: .; size: .; V: TRBV14; J: TRBJ2-7; CDR3: CASSQLGKRSYEQYF; DNA: TGTGCCAGCAGCCAATTAGGGAAAAGATCCTACGAGCAGTACTTC
D: .; size: .; V: TRBV5-4; J: TRBJ2-3; CDR3: CASSFGSQGSLDTQYF; DNA: TGTGCCAGCAGCTTTGGTAGTCAGGGCTCGCTAGATACGCAGTATTTT
D: .; size: few; V: TRBV2; J: TRBJ1-4; CDR3: CASSEVQIRSKLFF; DNA: TGTGCCAGCAGTGAAGTACAGATTCGATCAAAACTGTTTTTT